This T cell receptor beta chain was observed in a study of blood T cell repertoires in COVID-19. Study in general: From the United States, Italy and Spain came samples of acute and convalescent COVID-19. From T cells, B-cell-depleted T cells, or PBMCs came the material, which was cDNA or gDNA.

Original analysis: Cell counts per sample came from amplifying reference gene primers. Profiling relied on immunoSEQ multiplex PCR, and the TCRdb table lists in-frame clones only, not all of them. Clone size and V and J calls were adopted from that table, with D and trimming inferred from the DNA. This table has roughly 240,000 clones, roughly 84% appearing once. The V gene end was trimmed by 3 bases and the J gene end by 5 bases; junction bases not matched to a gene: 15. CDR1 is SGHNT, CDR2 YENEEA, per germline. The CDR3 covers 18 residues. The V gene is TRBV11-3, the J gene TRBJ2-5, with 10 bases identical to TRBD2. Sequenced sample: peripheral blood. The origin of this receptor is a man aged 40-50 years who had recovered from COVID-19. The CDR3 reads CASSFVSRLLAGAETQYF. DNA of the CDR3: TGTGCCAGCAGCTTCGTGAGTCGATTGCTAGCGGGGGCGGAGACCCAGTACTTC.